This TCR beta chain was retrieved from a study of cytomegalovirus exposure and HLA in healthy donors. Study-wide results and limits: Reportedly, a later analysis found an Asian-associated ancestry cluster had fewer N-insertions than the approximately 600-donor mean.

Germline V gene data show CDR1 as SEHNR and CDR2 as FQNEAQ (reference sequence). This CDR3 is 14 amino acids long. Trimming pared 7 bases from V and 1 base from J, leaving 12 bases between. Notes on this clone: The antigen is not known.

The PCR used 60 Vbeta and 13 Jbeta primers. Method: immunoSEQ multiplex PCR; TCRdb's copy keeps in-frame clones and lacks some. The profile covers about 43,000 clones, with roughly 51% appearing a single time and under 6.5% taken by the ten largest. The rearrangement joins TRBV7-9 to TRBJ2-3; perhaps TRBD2 as D (5 bases). The sequenced sample consisted of PBMCs. The TCR was taken from a man aged 55 to 70 in good health and CMV-seronegative. As DNA, the CDR3 is TGTGCCAGCAATCAAGCGGCAGGCACAGATACGCAGTATTTT. It is translated as CASNQAAGTDTQYF.